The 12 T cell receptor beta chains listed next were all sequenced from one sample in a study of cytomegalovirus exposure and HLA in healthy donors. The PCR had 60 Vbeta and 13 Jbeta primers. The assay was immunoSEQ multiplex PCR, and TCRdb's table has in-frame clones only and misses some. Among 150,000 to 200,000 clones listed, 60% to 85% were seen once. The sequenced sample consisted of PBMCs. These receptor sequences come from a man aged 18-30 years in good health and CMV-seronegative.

In DNA form, the CDR3 reads TGTGCCAGCAGCGACAGGGGGCGAAGATCACCCCTCCACTTT. Translation: CASSDRGRRSPLHF. The V and J genes are TRBV6-5 and TRBJ1-6; TRBD1 matches at 10 bases. CDR3 length: 14 amino acids. After removal of 6 bases from V and 10 bases from J, the junction contained 6 bases not matched to a gene. Germline V lookup: CDR1 MNHEY, CDR2 SVGAGI.

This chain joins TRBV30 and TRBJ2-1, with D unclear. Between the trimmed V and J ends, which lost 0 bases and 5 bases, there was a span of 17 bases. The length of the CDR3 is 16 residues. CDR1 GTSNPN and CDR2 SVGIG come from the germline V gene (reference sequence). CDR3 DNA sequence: TGTGCCTGGAGTGTACCGGGTGGCGTGGGTAACAATGAGCAGTTCTTC. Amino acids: CAWSVPGGVGNNEQFF.

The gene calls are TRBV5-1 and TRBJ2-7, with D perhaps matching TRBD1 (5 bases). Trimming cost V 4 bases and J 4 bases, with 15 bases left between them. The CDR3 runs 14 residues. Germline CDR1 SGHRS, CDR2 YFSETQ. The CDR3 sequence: CASSLTDPRYEQYF. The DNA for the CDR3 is TGCGCCAGCAGCCTGACAGACCCCCGGTACGAGCAGTACTTC.

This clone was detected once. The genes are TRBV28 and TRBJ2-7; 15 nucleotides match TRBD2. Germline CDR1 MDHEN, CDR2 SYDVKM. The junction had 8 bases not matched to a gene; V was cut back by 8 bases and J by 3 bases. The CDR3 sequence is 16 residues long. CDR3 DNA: TGTGCCAGCGGGGGGACTAGCGGGGGGCAACGCTACGAGCAGTACTTC. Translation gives CASGGTSGGQRYEQYF.

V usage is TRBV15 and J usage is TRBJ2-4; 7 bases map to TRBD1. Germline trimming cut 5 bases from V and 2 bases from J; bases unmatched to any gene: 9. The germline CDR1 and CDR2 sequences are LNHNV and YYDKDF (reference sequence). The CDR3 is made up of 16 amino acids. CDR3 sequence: CATSGRQGLPKNIQYF. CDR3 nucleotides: TGTGCCACCAGCGGTAGACAGGGTTTGCCCAAAAACATTCAGTACTTC.

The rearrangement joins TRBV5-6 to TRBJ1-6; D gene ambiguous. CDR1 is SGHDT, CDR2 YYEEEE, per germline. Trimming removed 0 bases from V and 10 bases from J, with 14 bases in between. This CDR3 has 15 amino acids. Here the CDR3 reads CASSLGKGGNSPLHF. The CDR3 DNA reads TGTGCCAGCAGCTTGGGGAAGGGCGGGAACTCACCCCTCCACTTT.

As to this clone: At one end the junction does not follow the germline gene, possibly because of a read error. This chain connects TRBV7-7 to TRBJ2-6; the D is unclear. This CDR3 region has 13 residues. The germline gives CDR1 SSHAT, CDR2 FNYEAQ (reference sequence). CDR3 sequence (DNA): TGTGCTAGCAGTAGATCTGGGGCCAACGTCCTGACTTTC. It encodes CASSRSGANVLTF.

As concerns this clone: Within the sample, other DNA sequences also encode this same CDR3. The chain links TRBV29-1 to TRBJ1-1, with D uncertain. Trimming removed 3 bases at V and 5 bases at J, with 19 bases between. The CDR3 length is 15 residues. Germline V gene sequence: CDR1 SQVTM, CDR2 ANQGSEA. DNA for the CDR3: TGCAGCGTTGAGATGAGGGCCCAGTGGGGTACTGAAGCTTTCTTT. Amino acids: CSVEMRAQWGTEAFF.

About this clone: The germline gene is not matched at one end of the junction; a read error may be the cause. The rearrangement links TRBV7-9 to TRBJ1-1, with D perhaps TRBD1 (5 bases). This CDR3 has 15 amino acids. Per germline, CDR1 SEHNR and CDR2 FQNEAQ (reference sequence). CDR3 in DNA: TGTTCCAGCAGCCTCCCCGGGGGAGGGCGGACTGAAGCTTTCTTT. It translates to CSSSLPGGGRTEAFF. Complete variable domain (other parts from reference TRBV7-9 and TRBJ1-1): DTGVSQNPRHKITKRGQNVTFRCDPISEHNRLYWYRQTLGQGPEFLTYFQNEAQLEKSRLLSDRFSAERPKGSFSTLEIQRTEQGDSAMYLCSSSLPGGGRTEAFFGQGTRLTVV.

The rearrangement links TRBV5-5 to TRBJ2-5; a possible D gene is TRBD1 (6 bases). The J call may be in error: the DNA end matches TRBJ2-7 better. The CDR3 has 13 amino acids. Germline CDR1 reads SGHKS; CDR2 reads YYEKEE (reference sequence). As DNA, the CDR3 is TGTGCCAGCAGCCTCACGGACAGCTACGAGCAGTACTTC. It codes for CASSLTDSYEQYF.

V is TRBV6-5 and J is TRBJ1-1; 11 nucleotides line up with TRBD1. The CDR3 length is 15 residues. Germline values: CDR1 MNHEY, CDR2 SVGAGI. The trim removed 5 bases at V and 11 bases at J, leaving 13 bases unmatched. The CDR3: CASSPIGQGAHWAFF. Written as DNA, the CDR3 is TGTGCCAGCAGTCCCATAGGACAGGGGGCTCACTGGGCTTTCTTT.

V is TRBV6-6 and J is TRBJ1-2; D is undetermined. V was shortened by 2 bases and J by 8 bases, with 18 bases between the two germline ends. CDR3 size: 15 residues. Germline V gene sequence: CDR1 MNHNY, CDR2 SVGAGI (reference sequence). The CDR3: CASSYEPAAARGYTF. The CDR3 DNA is TGTGCCAGCAGTTACGAGCCAGCAGCAGCGAGGGGCTACACCTTC.